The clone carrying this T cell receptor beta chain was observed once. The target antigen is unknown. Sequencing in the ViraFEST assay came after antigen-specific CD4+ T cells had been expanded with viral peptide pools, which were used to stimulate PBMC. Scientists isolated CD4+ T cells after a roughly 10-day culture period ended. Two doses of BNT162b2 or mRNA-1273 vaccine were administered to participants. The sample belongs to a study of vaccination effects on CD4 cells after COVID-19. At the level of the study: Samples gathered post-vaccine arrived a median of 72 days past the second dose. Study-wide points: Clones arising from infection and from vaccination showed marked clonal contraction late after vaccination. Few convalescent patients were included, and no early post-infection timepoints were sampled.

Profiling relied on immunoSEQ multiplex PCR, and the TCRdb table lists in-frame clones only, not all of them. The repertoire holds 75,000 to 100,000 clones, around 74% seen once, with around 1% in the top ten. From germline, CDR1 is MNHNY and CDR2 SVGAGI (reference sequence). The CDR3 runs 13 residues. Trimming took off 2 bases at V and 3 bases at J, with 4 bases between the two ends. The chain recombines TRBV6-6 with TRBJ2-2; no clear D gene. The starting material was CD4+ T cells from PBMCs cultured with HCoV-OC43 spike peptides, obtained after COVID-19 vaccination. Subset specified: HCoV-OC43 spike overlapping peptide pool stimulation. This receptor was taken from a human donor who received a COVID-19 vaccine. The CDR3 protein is CASSYVDTGELFF. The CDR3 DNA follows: TGTGCCAGCAGTTACGTCGACACCGGGGAGCTGTTTTTT.